Listed here are 30 T cell receptor beta chains from one sample, sequenced in a study of identical twins. MiXCR, applied by TCRdb to the 5' RACE reads, yields one record per CDR3 protein. Of some 96,000 distinct CDR3 sequences detected, around 5.5% appear once; the ten largest clones hold approximately 12%. Sequenced sample: memory T cells sorted from blood. The receptors were sampled from a woman between 50 and 59 years old in good health.

The table lists this clonotype with many counts. This chain links TRBV14 with TRBJ2-2; possibly TRBD2 for D (6 bases). Trimming left V 6 bases short and J 6 bases short, with 11 bases between. Per the germline V gene, CDR1 is SGHDN and CDR2 is FVKESK. The CDR3 loop spans 13 amino acids. The CDR3 DNA follows: TGTGCCAGCAGGGTATCGGGGGCCGGGGAGCTGTTTTTT. This codes for CASRVSGAGELFF.

A few counts support this clonotype. V usage is TRBV25-1 and J usage is TRBJ2-3; D might be TRBD2 (5 bases). Germline V lookup: CDR1 MGHDK, CDR2 SYGVNS. This CDR3 region has 15 residues. V was trimmed by 2 bases and J by 2 bases, leaving 11 bases between them. The DNA for the CDR3 is TGTGCCAGCAGTGAAGAGGGTCTCTCCACAGATACGCAGTATTTT. It translates to CASSEEGLSTDTQYF.

In this sample, this clonotype turned up a few times. The CDR3 end shows no conserved phenylalanine or tryptophan, and so a read error is likely. This chain uses TRBV6-6 with TRBJ1-1; possibly TRBD1 for D (5 bases). The CDR3 spans 13 residues. Trimming removed 11 bases at V and 4 bases at J, with 17 bases between. Germline V lookup: CDR1 MNHNY, CDR2 SVGAGI (reference sequence). CDR3 sequence reads: CAGARGRSTEAFC. CDR3 in DNA: TGTGCCGGGGCGAGGGGAAGGAGCACTGAAGCTTTCTGT.

This clonotype was detected many times. V is TRBV12-3 or TRBV12-4 and J is TRBJ2-6; a possible D gene is TRBD1 (7 bases). Deletions cut 1 base from V and 4 bases from J, with 20 bases between. The CDR3 loop spans 19 amino acids. The chain's CDR3 is CASSLDPARGASGANVLTF. CDR3 DNA sequence: TGTGCCAGCAGTTTAGATCCGGCCAGGGGGGCCTCCGGGGCCAACGTCCTGACTTTC.

V gene TRBV12-3 or TRBV12-4 combines with J gene TRBJ2-5; TRBD1 matches at 8 bases. The CDR3 has 15 amino acids. Losses at the gene ends were 5 bases for V and 7 bases for J; bases not matched to a gene: 12. The CDR3 protein is CASSGTGGGTGTQYF. The CDR3 DNA reads TGTGCCAGCAGTGGAACAGGGGGAGGTACGGGGACCCAGTACTTC.

This clonotype came up many times. This chain links TRBV4-2 with TRBJ2-2; a possible D gene is TRBD2 (6 bases). V was cut by 4 bases and J by 1 base, with 13 bases left in between. The CDR3 totals 16 residues. Germline V CDR1 and CDR2: LGHNA, YNFKEQ. CDR3 in amino acids: CASSRGPGLNTGELFF. The CDR3 DNA sequence: TGTGCCAGCAGCCGTGGGCCGGGACTGAACACCGGGGAGCTGTTTTTT.

The gene calls are TRBV7-2 and TRBJ1-2; D ambiguous. CDR1 and CDR2 (germline): SGHTA, FQGNSA. V was trimmed by 8 bases and J by 5 bases, leaving 9 bases between them. The CDR3 covers 11 residues. CDR3 loop: CASGLEYGYTF. CDR3 DNA: TGTGCCAGCGGACTCGAGTATGGCTACACCTTC.

This clonotype was seen at least ten times. The V call is TRBV5-1, the J call TRBJ2-3; a possible D gene is TRBD1 (7 bases). V was pared by 0 bases and J by 6 bases, with 11 bases between. Germline V gene data show CDR1 as SGHRS and CDR2 as YFSETQ. The CDR3 is made up of 14 amino acids. Written as DNA, the CDR3 is TGCGCCAGCAGCTTGGAGCCAGGGGGGGATACGCAGTATTTT. Its translation is CASSLEPGGDTQYF. The whole variable domain, filled in from reference TRBV5-1 and TRBJ2-3, reads KAGVTQTPRYLIKTRGQQVTLSCSPISGHRSVSWYQQTPGQGLQFLFEYFSETQRNKGNFPGRFSGRQFSNSRSEMNVSTLELGDSALYLCASSLEPGGDTQYFGPGTRLTVL.

In this sample, this clonotype turned up a few times. The rearrangement joins TRBV5-1 to TRBJ2-7; 12 bases align to TRBD2. The germline V gene encodes CDR1 SGHRS and CDR2 YFSETQ. The CDR3 consists of 16 residues. Losses at the gene ends were 4 bases for V and 5 bases for J; bases not matched to a gene: 10. CDR3: CASSPLTSGGVDEQYF. Here the CDR3 DNA reads TGCGCCAGCAGCCCCCTGACTAGCGGGGGCGTTGACGAGCAGTACTTC.

The chain carries TRBV7-2 and TRBJ2-1, with a possible D match to TRBD2 (5 bases). Germline loops: CDR1 SGHTA, CDR2 FQGNSA. The CDR3 totals 13 residues. Deletions cut 2 bases from V and 10 bases from J, with 12 bases between. CDR3 loop: CASSLRRNREQFF. The CDR3 DNA reads TGTGCCAGCAGCTTAAGGAGGAATCGAGAGCAGTTCTTC.

The chain recombines TRBV5-1 with TRBJ1-1, with TRBD1 identical over 7 bases. CDR1 is SGHRS and CDR2 is YFSETQ in the germline V gene. Trimming took 3 bases from V and 4 from J; bases not matched to a gene: 6. The CDR3 length is 14 residues. CDR3 amino acids: CASSSINRGTEAFF. The CDR3 DNA reads as TGCGCCAGCAGCTCCATCAACAGGGGCACTGAAGCTTTCTTT. The full variable domain, its missing parts supplied by reference TRBV5-1 and TRBJ1-1, is KAGVTQTPRYLIKTRGQQVTLSCSPISGHRSVSWYQQTPGQGLQFLFEYFSETQRNKGNFPGRFSGRQFSNSRSEMNVSTLELGDSALYLCASSSINRGTEAFFGQGTRLTVV.

The rearrangement uses TRBV10-1 and TRBJ2-3; no firm D call. V lost 0 bases, J lost 0 bases, and 7 bases lay in between. Per the germline V gene, CDR1 is WNHNN and CDR2 is SYGVQD (reference sequence). The CDR3 contains 15 residues. The CDR3 reads CASSESRWSTDTQYF. CDR3 nucleotide sequence: TGCGCCAGCAGTGAGTCGAGGTGGAGCACAGATACGCAGTATTTT.

This clonotype appeared a few times. V is TRBV18 and J is TRBJ2-7; D possibly corresponds to TRBD2 (6 bases). V was pared by 3 bases and J by 7 bases, with 16 bases between. From germline, CDR1 is KGHSH and CDR2 LQKENI. This CDR3 comprises 14 residues. CDR3 loop: CASSPPRTEGEQYF. The CDR3 nucleotides read TGTGCCAGCTCACCTCCTAGGACGGAGGGAGAGCAGTACTTC.

This clonotype has ten or more counts. This sequence joins TRBV4-1 and TRBJ1-2, with unresolved D. The V gene's germline CDR1 is MGHRA and CDR2 YSYEKL. V lost 1 base, J lost 8 bases, and 20 bases lay in between. This CDR3 spans 16 amino acids. The CDR3 is CASSQVGVSTVRGYTF. Here the CDR3 DNA reads TGCGCCAGCAGCCAAGTGGGTGTAAGCACAGTGCGAGGCTACACCTTC.

At least ten counts were recorded for this clonotype. The V gene is TRBV29-1, the J gene TRBJ2-7; the D gene could be TRBD1 or TRBD2 (5 bases each). With 6 bases removed from V and 6 bases from J, the gap between germline ends came to 15 bases. CDR3 size: 12 residues. Germline CDR1 is SQVTM and CDR2 is ANQGSEA. The CDR3 nucleotides are TGCAGCGTGCCGGGACCCGCGGCCGAGCAGTACTTC. Its protein product is CSVPGPAAEQYF.

This clonotype was observed at least ten times. The chain recombines TRBV10-3 with TRBJ2-1, with D unresolved. The germline V and J ends were trimmed by 6 bases and 7 bases, with 19 bases remaining between them. The CDR3 has 15 residues. From germline, CDR1 is ENHRY and CDR2 SYGVKD. CDR3 DNA sequence: TGTGCCATCAGCGCCCCCCGGGTGGGAAGGAATGAGCAGTTCTTC. Its protein product is CAISAPRVGRNEQFF.

This chain connects TRBV20-1 to TRBJ2-3; D is uncertain. The CDR3 length is 12 residues. V dropped 5 bases and J dropped 1 base, with 7 bases sitting between them. Germline values: CDR1 DFQATT, CDR2 SNEGSKA (reference sequence). CDR3 coding DNA: TGCAGTGCTTCCTTGCGCACAGATACGCAGTATTTT. Protein: CSASLRTDTQYF.

Ten or more counts support this clonotype. V usage is TRBV20-1 and J usage is TRBJ2-7, with 11 bases fitting TRBD2. Germline CDR1 DFQATT, CDR2 SNEGSKA (reference sequence). The length of the CDR3 is 14 residues. Trimming at V came to 3 bases and at J to 2 bases, leaving 3 bases not matched to a gene. The CDR3 here is CSARASGRTYEQYF. The DNA of the CDR3 is TGCAGTGCTAGGGCTAGCGGGAGGACCTACGAGCAGTACTTC.

This clonotype was seen more than once but under ten times. The rearrangement joins TRBV7-3 to TRBJ2-1; D might be TRBD1 (5 bases). Per the germline V gene, CDR1 is SGHTA and CDR2 is FQGTGA. V shed 3 bases and J shed 6 bases, with 9 bases lying between them. This CDR3 spans 13 amino acids. The DNA for the CDR3 is TGTGCCAGCAGCTTTCAGGGCGCCAATGAGCAGTTCTTC. The encoded protein is CASSFQGANEQFF.

This clonotype has ten or more counts. The chain links TRBV9 to TRBJ2-1, with a tentative D call TRBD2 (6 bases). Germline V gene data show CDR1 as SGDLS and CDR2 as YYNGEE. The germline V and J ends were trimmed by 0 bases and 0 bases, with 16 bases remaining between them. CDR3 length equals 18 residues. The CDR3 region has the DNA TGTGCCAGCAGCGTAGGAGGGCGGAGGGCGGGCTCCTACAATGAGCAGTTCTTC. It translates to CASSVGGRRAGSYNEQFF. Full variable domain (missing parts from reference TRBV9 and TRBJ2-1): DSGVTQTPKHLITATGQRVTLRCSPRSGDLSVYWYQQSLDQGLQFLIQYYNGEERAKGNILERFSAQQFPDLHSELNLSSLELGDSALYFCASSVGGRRAGSYNEQFFGPGTRLTVL.

In this sample, this clonotype turned up a few times. The rearrangement links TRBV7-3 to TRBJ2-5, with TRBD1 matching 10 bases. J lost 5 bases, V lost 5 bases, and 2 bases had no gene match. The germline V gene encodes CDR1 SGHTA and CDR2 FQGTGA. The CDR3 totals 13 residues. CDR3 residues: CASSGQGGETQYF. The DNA for the CDR3 is TGTGCCAGCAGCGGACAGGGGGGGGAGACCCAGTACTTC.

This clonotype was counted only a few times. The rearrangement joins TRBV2 to TRBJ2-3, with TRBD2 matching over 15 bases. The germline V gene encodes CDR1 SNHLY and CDR2 FYNNEI. The CDR3 spans 15 residues. With V trimmed by 2 bases and J by 9 bases, 3 bases remained unmatched. The DNA of the CDR3 is TGTGCCAGCAGTGAACTGGGGACTAGCGGGAGGACGCAGTATTTT. It specifies CASSELGTSGRTQYF.

This clonotype was seen repeatedly, ten times or more. The chain joins TRBV6-1 to TRBJ1-2; D not resolved. The germline V gene encodes CDR1 MNHNS and CDR2 SASEGT. The CDR3 loop spans 13 amino acids. Trimming took off 0 bases at V and 2 bases at J, with 4 bases between the two ends. CDR3 in amino acids: CASSEARNYGYTF. CDR3 bases: TGTGCCAGCAGTGAAGCGCGGAACTATGGCTACACCTTC.

This clonotype was picked up many times. The chain joins TRBV28 to TRBJ2-1; D ambiguous. V lost 8 bases and J 5 bases, leaving 7 bases between the germline ends. This CDR3 region has 11 residues. Germline V lookup: CDR1 MDHEN, CDR2 SYDVKM. The CDR3 spells CASGVNNEQFF. DNA for the CDR3: TGTGCCAGCGGGGTCAACAATGAGCAGTTCTTC.

This clonotype was detected many times. The chain uses TRBV15 and TRBJ2-3, with D possibly called TRBD1 or TRBD2 (6 bases each). Between the trimmed V and J ends, which lost 2 bases and 5 bases, there was a span of 17 bases. From germline, CDR1 is LNHNV and CDR2 YYDKDF (reference sequence). The CDR3 totals 16 residues. The CDR3: CATSRRRGRGGDTQYF. The CDR3 nucleotides read TGTGCCACCAGCAGAAGGCGGGGCCGAGGGGGAGATACGCAGTATTTT. The entire variable domain, with the rest obtained from reference TRBV15 and TRBJ2-3, is as follows: DAMVIQNPRYQVTQFGKPVTLSCSQTLNHNVMYWYQQKSSQAPKLLFHYYDKDFNNEADTPDNFQSRRPNTSFCFLDIRSPGLGDTAMYLCATSRRRGRGGDTQYFGPGTRLTVL.

This clonotype has at least ten counts. The CDR3 loop is CASSFLKTVSETQYF. As DNA, the CDR3 is TGTGCCAGCAGCTTCCTCAAGACAGTATCGGAGACCCAGTACTTC. This chain uses TRBV7-6 with TRBJ2-5, with a weak D call TRBD1 (5 bases). The V and J ends lost 3 bases and 5 bases respectively, with 16 bases between them. CDR3 length: 15 amino acids. Germline V CDR1 and CDR2: SGHVS, FNYEAQ.

This clonotype was seen repeatedly, ten times or more. The chain carries TRBV6-6 and TRBJ2-7; TRBD1 matches at 9 bases. This CDR3 region has 12 residues. Germline-derived CDR1 and CDR2 are MNHNY and SVGAGI (reference sequence). Trimming cost V 5 bases and J 6 bases; bases outside gene matches: 2. CDR3 protein: CASSQTGGEQYF. The CDR3 nucleotides read TGTGCCAGCAGTCAGACAGGGGGCGAGCAGTACTTC.

Remarks on this clonotype: Possible read error: a much larger clone is one base away. This sequence joins TRBV20-1 and TRBJ2-1; 10 bases map to TRBD2. The CDR3 length is 15 residues. Germline CDR1 reads DFQATT; CDR2 reads SNEGSKA (reference sequence). The CDR3 here is CGARQASGRMGEQFF. CDR3 in DNA: TGCGGTGCTAGACAGGCTAGCGGGAGAATGGGTGAGCAGTTCTTC.

This clonotype occurred many times. The chain employs TRBV24-1 and TRBJ1-3; a weak D match, TRBD1 (5 bases). V gave up 0 bases and J gave up 7 bases, with 18 bases separating them. The CDR3 covers 17 residues. Germline CDR1 is KGHDR and CDR2 is SFDVKD. CDR3 loop: CATSDLAGLVVENTIYF. The CDR3 nucleotides are TGTGCCACCAGTGATTTGGCAGGGCTAGTCGTAGAGAACACCATATATTTT.

This clonotype has at least ten counts. V and J are TRBV7-8 and TRBJ1-3; TRBD1 is a possible D gene (6 bases). This CDR3 spans 15 amino acids. Trimming took 1 base from V and 2 from J, leaving 9 bases between them. CDR1 SGHVS and CDR2 FQNEAQ come from the germline V gene. CDR3: CASSLGRGAGNTIYF. The DNA for the CDR3 is TGTGCCAGCAGCTTAGGAAGGGGGGCTGGAAACACCATATATTTT.